What follows are 32 T cell receptor beta chains derived from one specimen sequenced in a study of beta chain features in type 1 diabetes. Sequenced material consisted of expressed TCRB transcripts (all of the isolated RNA was reverse transcribed). The repertoire was sequenced with immunoSEQ multiplex PCR; TCRdb's copy has only in-frame clones and lacks some. The sample holds hundreds of thousands of clones; under 15% are singletons and the top ten take 0.02% to 0.025%. Regarding the study as a whole: For Type 1 diabetes patients, all four CD4+ subsets carried TCRB CDR3s that were moderately but significantly shorter.

For these TCRs, the target antigens are not known. Source material: naive CD4+ T cells from blood. All receptors come from a man between 18 and 35 years old with type 1 diabetes.

This clone was counted between two and nine times. The same CDR3 also results from other DNA sequences found in this sample. This rearrangement joins TRBV7-2 to TRBJ1-2; possibly TRBD1 for D (5 bases). Germline CDR1 and CDR2: SGHTA and FQGNSA. V dropped 1 base and J dropped 2 bases, with 5 bases sitting between them. There are 13 residues in the CDR3. The DNA for the CDR3 is TGTGCCAGCAGCTTAGAGGGGAACTATGGCTACACCTTC. Protein sequence: CASSLEGNYGYTF.

A few counts support this clone. The DNA of the CDR3 is TGCGCCAGCAGCCAGGGGGAACCCACAGATACGCAGTATTTT. Translation: CASSQGEPTDTQYF. The V call is TRBV5-1, the J call TRBJ2-3, with 7 bases identical to TRBD1. The CDR3 sequence is 14 residues long. V lost 4 bases to trimming and J lost 2 bases; unmatched junction nucleotides: 4. CDR1 SGHRS and CDR2 YFSETQ come from the germline V gene.

CDR3 bases: TGCGCCAGCAGTTTTGGGGGGACAGGTGGAGACACTGAAGCTTTCTTT. It encodes CASSFGGTGGDTEAFF. J is TRBJ1-1 and V is TRBV5-1; 8 bases align to TRBD1. From germline, CDR1 is SGHRS and CDR2 YFSETQ. Unmatched junction bases numbered 12, after V lost 5 bases and J lost 3 bases. This CDR3 contains 16 residues.

The genes are TRBV7-2 and TRBJ1-2; D possibly corresponds to TRBD1 (5 bases). With 5 bases removed from V and 7 bases from J, the gap between germline ends came to 20 bases. This CDR3 contains 15 residues. CDR1 and CDR2 from the germline V gene are SGHTA and FQGNSA. The CDR3 sequence is CASSPDSGRLGGYTF. CDR3 sequence (DNA): TGTGCCAGCAGCCCTGACTCAGGGAGGCTGGGTGGCTACACCTTC. Filled out from reference TRBV7-2 and TRBJ1-2, the complete variable domain reads GAGVSQSPSNKVTEKGKDVELRCDPISGHTALYWYRQSLGQGLEFLIYFQGNSAPDKSGLPSDRFSAERTGGSVSTLTIQRTQQEDSAVYLCASSPDSGRLGGYTFGSGTRLTVV.

This clone appeared a few times. This chain joins TRBV25-1 and TRBJ2-2, with D perhaps given as TRBD1 or TRBD2 (5 bases each). The CDR3 contains 18 residues. V was pared by 10 bases and J by 0 bases, with 24 bases between. Germline lookup yields CDR1 MGHDK and CDR2 SYGVNS. The CDR3 bases are TGTGCCATACCGTCCCCTAGCAGGGCATACGCGAACACCGGGGAGCTGTTTTTT. It specifies CAIPSPSRAYANTGELFF.

This sequence joins TRBV7-8 and TRBJ1-2; unclear D gene. Deletions cut 4 bases from V and 13 bases from J, with 16 bases between. This CDR3 has 12 amino acids. Germline-derived CDR1 and CDR2 are SGHVS and FQNEAQ. CDR3 bases: TGTGCCAGCAGCTATCTGGGTTATGGAGGCACCTTC. Translated: CASSYLGYGGTF.

This clone was recorded only once. One end of the junction is discordant with germline, which a read error may explain. V is TRBV7-7 and J is TRBJ2-1, with 10 bases aligning to TRBD2. CDR3 size: 16 residues. Germline V gene data show CDR1 as SSHAT and CDR2 as FNYEAQ (reference sequence). The CDR3 is CASSSSSGGVNNEQFF. In DNA, the CDR3 is TGTGCTAGCAGCTCTTCAAGCGGGGGGGTAAACAATGAGCAGTTCTTC.

As for this clone: The same CDR3 also results from other DNA sequences found in this sample. The CDR3 region is CASSFQGNQETQYF. The CDR3 DNA is TGTGCCAGCAGTTTTCAGGGAAACCAAGAGACCCAGTACTTC. The V and J genes are TRBV28 and TRBJ2-5, with D possibly being TRBD1 (5 bases). CDR3 length: 14 amino acids. Germline values: CDR1 MDHEN, CDR2 SYDVKM. Deletions cut 3 bases from V and 0 bases from J, with 8 bases between.

This clone has a handful of counts. V gene TRBV5-1 combines with J gene TRBJ1-1; TRBD1 aligns across 7 bases. Germline assignment: CDR1 SGHRS and CDR2 YFSETQ. The CDR3 runs 14 residues. V lost 4 bases to trimming and J lost 13 bases; unmatched junction nucleotides: 16. DNA of the CDR3: TGCGCCAGCAGCCCAGGGGACAGCCGGATGAATGGTTTCTTT. It translates to CASSPGDSRMNGFF.

This clone was detected only a few times. The chain recombines TRBV29-1 with TRBJ2-5; D not certain. The CDR3 has 14 residues. The V and J ends lost 0 bases and 1 base respectively, with 9 bases between them. Germline lookup yields CDR1 SQVTM and CDR2 ANQGSEA. The CDR3 DNA follows: TGCAGCGTTGAAGATTGGAATACCCAAGAGACCCAGTACTTC. Protein product: CSVEDWNTQETQYF.

This clone has a handful of counts. The CDR3 region is CSASSGLEQYF. The CDR3 nucleotides are TGCAGTGCTAGTTCGGGACTCGAGCAGTACTTC. The chain links TRBV20-1 to TRBJ2-7, with D possibly TRBD2 on 6 matching bases. From germline, CDR1 is DFQATT and CDR2 SNEGSKA (reference sequence). Between the trimmed V and J ends, which lost 3 bases and 6 bases, there was a span of 9 bases. CDR3 length: 11 residues.

CDR3 sequence reads: CASSDTGPGGYTF. The CDR3 nucleotides read TGTGCCAGCAGCGATACAGGGCCGGGGGGCTACACCTTC. The genes are TRBV2 and TRBJ1-2, with D perhaps matching TRBD1 (6 bases). Trimming took 6 bases from V and 8 from J, leaving 16 bases between them. This CDR3 spans 13 amino acids. CDR1 and CDR2 (germline): SNHLY, FYNNEI.

The chain has TRBV7-9 and TRBJ1-5; D unclear. There are 14 residues in the CDR3. Deletions cut 3 bases from V and 1 base from J, with 7 bases between. Germline V gives CDR1 SEHNR, CDR2 FQNEAQ (reference sequence). In DNA form, the CDR3 reads TGTGCCAGCAGCTTTGTGGACAGCAATCAGCCCCAGCATTTT. This encodes CASSFVDSNQPQHF.

This chain joins TRBV18 and TRBJ1-5, with 11 bases matching TRBD1. The CDR3 has 16 residues. Germline V gene data show CDR1 as KGHSH and CDR2 as LQKENI. The V and J ends lost 0 bases and 6 bases, in that order; junction bases with no gene match: 4. CDR3 sequence (DNA): TGTGCCAGCTCACCACCGGGACAGGGGGATAGTCAGCCCCAGCATTTT. Translated, it gives CASSPPGQGDSQPQHF. Together with reference TRBV18 and TRBJ1-5, the CDR3 gives the full variable domain: NAGVMQNPRHLVRRRGQEARLRCSPMKGHSHVYWYRQLPEEGLKFMVYLQKENIIDESGMPKERFSAEFPKEGPSILRIQQVVRGDSAAYFCASSPPGQGDSQPQHFGDGTRLSIL.

This clone occurred a few times. This rearrangement joins TRBV13 to TRBJ2-1; TRBD1 agrees at 9 bases. In germline, CDR1 is PRHDT, CDR2 FYEKMQ (reference sequence). Trimming at V came to 5 bases and at J to 7 bases, leaving 9 bases not matched to a gene. The length of the CDR3 is 15 residues. The CDR3, as DNA: TGTGCCAGCAGCAACGCTCGACAGGGGGGTAATGAGCAGTTCTTC. Translated: CASSNARQGGNEQFF.

This chain links TRBV6-5 with TRBJ2-5; 7 nucleotides agree with TRBD1. CDR3 length: 14 amino acids. The ends lost 4 bases at V and 1 base at J; junction bases unmatched: 3. Germline CDR1 MNHEY, CDR2 SVGAGI. CDR3 amino acids: CASSWDRSQETQYF. CDR3 DNA sequence: TGTGCCAGCAGTTGGGACAGATCCCAAGAGACCCAGTACTTC.

This clone was counted a few times. J is TRBJ1-1 and V is TRBV7-9, with D unresolved. Trimming removed 5 bases at V and 3 bases at J, with 10 bases between. The germline gives CDR1 SEHNR, CDR2 FQNEAQ (reference sequence). The CDR3 covers 13 residues. CDR3 amino acids: CASSPGSHTEAFF. The CDR3 DNA is TGTGCCAGCAGCCCCGGGTCCCACACTGAAGCTTTCTTT. The whole variable domain, remainder taken from reference TRBV7-9 and TRBJ1-1, is DTGVSQNPRHKITKRGQNVTFRCDPISEHNRLYWYRQTLGQGPEFLTYFQNEAQLEKSRLLSDRFSAERPKGSFSTLEIQRTEQGDSAMYLCASSPGSHTEAFFGQGTRLTVV.

This chain uses TRBV2 with TRBJ1-5; D not resolved. Germline V gives CDR1 SNHLY, CDR2 FYNNEI. Trimming took 4 bases from V and 0 from J, leaving 10 bases between them. This CDR3 region has 15 residues. Here the CDR3 DNA reads TGTGCCAGCAGTGGTGAAGGGCGTAGCAATCAGCCCCAGCATTTT. It translates to CASSGEGRSNQPQHF.

The rearrangement uses TRBV25-1 and TRBJ1-2, with D possibly TRBD1 on 5 matching bases. Germline CDR1 and CDR2: MGHDK and SYGVNS. CDR3 length: 12 residues. Trimming cost V 1 base and J 8 bases, with 8 bases left between them. The chain's CDR3 is CASSESGNGYTF. CDR3 nucleotide sequence: TGTGCCAGCAGTGAATCAGGGAACGGCTACACCTTC.

The rearrangement uses TRBV5-1 and TRBJ2-3; 10 bases align to TRBD2. This CDR3 is 17 amino acids long. CDR1 SGHRS and CDR2 YFSETQ come from the germline V gene. The trim removed 0 bases at V and 4 bases at J, leaving 8 bases unmatched. CDR3 sequence: CASSLAVAGGPSDTQYF. The CDR3 coding sequence is TGCGCCAGCAGCTTGGCGGTAGCGGGGGGCCCTTCAGATACGCAGTATTTT.

The table lists this clone with a few counts. The rearrangement uses TRBV7-3 and TRBJ2-3, with 13 bases identical to TRBD2. CDR1 SGHTA and CDR2 FQGTGA come from the germline V gene. The J segment lost 0 bases and the V segment lost 0 bases, leaving 3 bases of the junction unmatched. This CDR3 is built from 18 residues. CDR3 residues: CASSLTGTSGASTDTQYF. The CDR3 DNA is TGTGCCAGCAGCTTAACGGGGACTAGCGGGGCTAGCACAGATACGCAGTATTTT.

The chain joins TRBV19 to TRBJ1-1, with a tentative D call TRBD1 (5 bases). Germline V gives CDR1 LNHDA, CDR2 SQIVND (reference sequence). This CDR3 has 12 residues. Trimming removed 8 bases from V and 7 bases from J, with 14 bases in between. The CDR3 loop is CASFDRASEAFF. CDR3 nucleotide sequence: TGTGCCAGTTTCGACAGAGCAAGTGAAGCTTTCTTT.

Only a few counts were recorded for this clone. The rearrangement uses TRBV30 and TRBJ2-5; 13 bases match TRBD2. This CDR3 spans 17 amino acids. Trimming at V came to 1 base and at J to 4 bases, leaving 9 bases not matched to a gene. Germline V lookup: CDR1 GTSNPN, CDR2 SVGIG (reference sequence). The CDR3 spells CAWSGTRTSGGLETQYF. CDR3 in DNA: TGTGCCTGGAGTGGGACCCGGACTAGCGGGGGCCTAGAGACCCAGTACTTC.

This clone was seen only a few times. The gene calls are TRBV4-1 and TRBJ2-5; TRBD2 matches 12 bases. V lost 0 bases and J lost 6; bases outside the gene matches: 11. The CDR3 contains 18 residues. CDR1 and CDR2 from the germline V gene are MGHRA and YSYEKL. In DNA form, the CDR3 reads TGCGCCAGCAGCCAAGATCGGTTAACTAGCGGGGGGACGAAGACCCAGTACTTC. This gives the protein CASSQDRLTSGGTKTQYF.

The V call is TRBV5-6, the J call TRBJ2-5, with TRBD2 identical over 7 bases. Germline CDR1 and CDR2: SGHDT and YYEEEE. CDR3 length: 16 amino acids. The junction had 10 bases not matched to a gene; V was cut back by 4 bases and J by 1 base. The CDR3 region has the DNA TGTGCCAGCAGCAGAGAAACGGGGGGACTCCAAGAGACCCAGTACTTC. Protein sequence: CASSRETGGLQETQYF.

This clone was observed a few times. The V and J genes are TRBV4-1 and TRBJ2-1; 9 bases line up with TRBD2. The CDR3 has 19 amino acids. V dropped 0 bases and J dropped 1; count of bases not matched to a gene: 10. Germline assignment: CDR1 MGHRA and CDR2 YSYEKL. The CDR3 loop reads CASSQEKRGAFKSYNEQFF. The CDR3 DNA is TGCGCCAGCAGCCAAGAAAAGCGGGGGGCCTTCAAGTCCTACAATGAGCAGTTCTTC.

V gene TRBV5-4 combines with J gene TRBJ2-5; a possible D gene is TRBD2 (6 bases). V shed 7 bases and J shed 2 bases, with 15 bases lying between them. Germline V lookup: CDR1 SGHNT, CDR2 YYREEE (reference sequence). CDR3 length: 14 amino acids. The CDR3, as DNA: TGTGCCAGCGGTACAATCAGCGGGCAAGAGACCCAGTACTTC. This sequence encodes CASGTISGQETQYF.

The chain recombines TRBV2 with TRBJ2-2; 10 bases are shared with TRBD1. The CDR3 loop spans 15 amino acids. CDR1 and CDR2 (germline): SNHLY, FYNNEI. After removal of 4 bases from V and 6 bases from J, the junction contained 5 bases not matched to a gene. For the CDR3, the DNA is TGTGCCAGCAGTGTAGGGACAGGGGATTCCGGGGAGCTGTTTTTT. Its translation is CASSVGTGDSGELFF.

This clone has only a few counts. V gene TRBV5-4 combines with J gene TRBJ2-3; the match to TRBD2 covers 12 bases. In germline, CDR1 is SGHNT, CDR2 YYREEE (reference sequence). With 4 bases clipped from V and 1 base from J, the junction kept 1 base outside the gene matches. CDR3 length equals 15 residues. The CDR3: CASSPSGGGTDTQYF. DNA of the CDR3: TGTGCCAGCAGCCCTAGCGGGGGGGGCACAGATACGCAGTATTTT.

This clone was seen a few times. The chain employs TRBV4-1 and TRBJ1-6; the D gene is possibly TRBD1 (5 bases). The V gene's germline CDR1 is MGHRA and CDR2 YSYEKL. Trimming cost V 2 bases and J 9 bases, with 11 bases left between them. CDR3 size: 14 residues. The CDR3 spells CASSQSIGGSPLHF. CDR3 DNA sequence: TGCGCCAGCAGCCAAAGCATCGGGGGTTCACCCCTCCACTTT.

This clone was counted a few times. Here the CDR3 reads CASSYASHRDEAFF. CDR3 DNA sequence: TGTGCCAGCAGTTACGCGTCACACAGGGATGAAGCTTTCTTT. The rearrangement joins TRBV6-5 to TRBJ1-1, with a tentative D call TRBD1 (6 bases). This CDR3 spans 14 amino acids. V lost 2 bases to trimming and J lost 7 bases, with 14 bases between them. Per the germline V gene, CDR1 is MNHEY and CDR2 is SVGAGI.

The chain employs TRBV9 and TRBJ1-1; tentatively, D is TRBD1 (6 bases). The V end lost 0 bases, the J end lost 4 bases, and 10 bases lay between the germline ends. The CDR3 totals 14 residues. Germline CDR1 SGDLS, CDR2 YYNGEE. For the CDR3, the DNA is TGTGCCAGCAGCGTAGAAGGGGGGCCCACTGAAGCTTTCTTT. It yields the protein CASSVEGGPTEAFF.